The 9 T cell receptor beta chains in this list originate from one sample, sequenced in a study of OX40 agonist ivuxolimab in advanced cancers. Preparation of the library involved the immunoSEQ multiplex PCR assay. TCRdb provides this immuneACCESS table in a form limited to in-frame rearrangements. Some clones are lacking; in checked studies, under half of them reflect an unresolved V gene, and why the rest are absent is not known. The sample table records roughly 83,000 clones; less than 85% of these occur just once. The ten most abundant clones make up about 7% of the sample. Specimen: CD4+ or CD8+ T cells sorted from blood, collected in a trial of the OX40 agonist ivuxolimab. These receptors were collected from an adult with an advanced solid tumor such as melanoma, head and neck, liver or kidney cancer.

CDR3 residues: CASSIDGTWGQPQHF. The CDR3 region has the DNA TGTGCCAGTAGTATAGACGGGACCTGGGGGCAGCCCCAGCATTTT. V gene TRBV19 combines with J gene TRBJ1-5, with D perhaps TRBD1 (5 bases). Germline values: CDR1 LNHDA, CDR2 SQIVND (reference sequence). CDR3 length: 15 residues. Trimming took 0 bases from V and 7 from J, leaving 13 bases between them.

In nucleotides, the CDR3 is TGTGCCAGCAGCTTTGGGATAGCGACTGAAGCTTTCTTT. Its translation is CASSFGIATEAFF. The rearrangement links TRBV11-1 to TRBJ1-1; D not resolved. The germline V and J ends were trimmed by 3 bases and 5 bases, with 10 bases remaining between them. The CDR3 length is 13 residues. CDR1 and CDR2 (germline): SGHAT, FQDESV (reference sequence).

The chain employs TRBV30 and TRBJ1-3, with TRBD1 as a possible D gene (6 bases). The germline gives CDR1 GTSNPN, CDR2 SVGIG (reference sequence). Trimming shortened V by 7 bases and J by 3 bases, and 19 bases separated the two germline ends. CDR3 length: 15 residues. Here the CDR3 reads CAFLTKGQRGNTIYF. CDR3 bases: TGTGCCTTCTTAACCAAAGGACAGCGTGGAAACACCATATATTTT.

The chain couples TRBV11-3 to TRBJ2-1, with D uncertain. The V gene lost 1 base and the J gene lost 0 bases, with 7 bases spanning the gap. Germline CDR1 and CDR2: SGHNT and YENEEA. The CDR3 is 15 amino acids. The CDR3 DNA follows: TGTGCCAGCAGCTTAGGCCAGAGCTCCTACAATGAGCAGTTCTTC. It is translated as CASSLGQSSYNEQFF.

This clone was seen a few times. V usage is TRBV19 and J usage is TRBJ2-7, with D possibly being TRBD1 or TRBD2 (5 bases each). CDR1 and CDR2 from the germline V gene are LNHDA and SQIVND (reference sequence). CDR3 length: 15 amino acids. V was cut by 1 base and J by 5 bases, with 15 bases left in between. For the CDR3, the DNA is TGTGCCAGTAGTATAGGTAGGGGACCCCTCCACGAGCAGTACTTC. Residues: CASSIGRGPLHEQYF.

V is TRBV2 and J is TRBJ1-2; D perhaps matches TRBD1 (6 bases). The CDR3 runs to 12 residues. Germline assignment: CDR1 SNHLY and CDR2 FYNNEI. Trimming stripped 8 bases from V and 2 bases from J, with 9 bases between. CDR3 sequence reads: CASQDRNYGYTF. The CDR3 DNA is TGTGCCAGCCAGGACAGAAACTATGGCTACACCTTC.

The gene calls are TRBV18 and TRBJ1-2, with 8 bases matching TRBD1. Per the germline V gene, CDR1 is KGHSH and CDR2 is LQKENI. The J segment lost 7 bases and the V segment lost 6 bases, leaving 7 bases of the junction unmatched. CDR3 length: 13 amino acids. CDR3 residues: CASSPDRDIGYTF. The CDR3 DNA reads as TGTGCCAGCTCTCCGGACAGGGATATTGGCTACACCTTC.

The genes are TRBV9 and TRBJ2-7; D possibly corresponds to TRBD2 (6 bases). CDR1 and CDR2 from the germline V gene are SGDLS and YYNGEE. Between the trimmed V and J ends, which lost 0 bases and 7 bases, there was a span of 14 bases. The length of the CDR3 is 14 residues. CDR3 loop: CASSVGPGGGEQYF. CDR3 DNA: TGTGCCAGCAGCGTAGGTCCAGGCGGAGGGGAGCAGTACTTC.

The genes are TRBV30 and TRBJ1-2, with D uncertain. From germline, CDR1 is GTSNPN and CDR2 SVGIG (reference sequence). This CDR3 contains 15 residues. V lost 2 bases, J lost 8 bases, and 21 bases lay in between. CDR3 nucleotides: TGTGCCTGGAGTCCTCCCGGGGTGCAGACGGGGGGCTACACCTTC. Protein product: CAWSPPGVQTGGYTF. The variable domain in full, completed from reference TRBV30 and TRBJ1-2, reads SQTIHQWPATLVQPVGSPLSLECTVEGTSNPNLYWYRQAAGRGLQLLFYSVGIGQISSEVPQNLSASRPQDRQFILSSKKLLLSDSGFYLCAWSPPGVQTGGYTFGSGTRLTVV.